The 18 T cell receptor beta chains presented below share a single source sample, sequenced in a study of graft-versus-host responses after intestinal transplantation. Profiling relied on immunoSEQ multiplex PCR, and the TCRdb table lists in-frame clones only, not all of them. Counted here are over 75,000 clones, 87% occurring once; the ten biggest clones make up over 7%. For these receptors, no antigen is known. The source material was unstimulated CD8+ T cells sorted from spleen or lymph node cells, sampled before transplant. Source of these receptors: a human donor who was the organ donor for an intestinal transplant.

The V gene is TRBV7-3, the J gene TRBJ2-3; D gene unclear. The V gene's germline CDR1 is SGHTA and CDR2 FQGTGA. V was shortened by 4 bases and J by 4 bases, with 12 bases between the two germline ends. This CDR3 contains 14 residues. CDR3 amino acids: CASSSEAAADTQYF. CDR3 bases: TGTGCCAGCAGCTCCGAGGCAGCCGCAGATACGCAGTATTTT.

This CDR3 is CAWSVQGYLAYNEQFF. The CDR3, as DNA: TGTGCCTGGAGTGTACAGGGATATCTAGCCTACAATGAGCAGTTCTTC. V gene TRBV30 combines with J gene TRBJ2-1; TRBD1 is a possible D gene (6 bases). CDR3 length: 16 residues. Germline CDR1 and CDR2: GTSNPN and SVGIG (reference sequence). V lost 0 bases and J lost 2, with 14 bases in between. The whole variable domain, remainder taken from reference TRBV30 and TRBJ2-1, is SQTIHQWPATLVQPVGSPLSLECTVEGTSNPNLYWYRQAAGRGLQLLFYSVGIGQISSEVPQNLSASRPQDRQFILSSKKLLLSDSGFYLCAWSVQGYLAYNEQFFGPGTRLTVL.

The chain links TRBV19 to TRBJ2-7; maybe TRBD2 (6 bases). Trimming stripped 2 bases from V and 3 bases from J, with 14 bases between. CDR1 and CDR2 (germline): LNHDA, SQIVND (reference sequence). The CDR3 consists of 15 residues. CDR3 region: CASSIPPPGSYEQYF. In DNA form, the CDR3 reads TGTGCCAGTAGTATACCACCCCCCGGGAGCTACGAGCAGTACTTC.

The genes are TRBV29-1 and TRBJ2-1; D may be TRBD1 (5 bases). Looked up from germline, CDR1 is SQVTM and CDR2 is ANQGSEA. The CDR3 spans 15 residues. Trimming took off 3 bases at V and 4 bases at J, with 16 bases between the two ends. The CDR3 sequence is CSVETPREVYNEQFF. CDR3 bases: TGCAGCGTTGAGACGCCCAGGGAAGTTTACAATGAGCAGTTCTTC.

The chain uses TRBV5-5 and TRBJ1-1; a weak D match, TRBD1 (5 bases). Trimming cost V 0 bases and J 5 bases, with 11 bases left between them. The V gene's germline CDR1 is SGHKS and CDR2 YYEKEE (reference sequence). This CDR3 has 14 amino acids. The CDR3 DNA reads as TGTGCCAGCAGCTTGGACAGTGGGGGTACTGAAGCTTTCTTT. Its translation: CASSLDSGGTEAFF. Full variable domain (remainder filled in from reference TRBV5-5 and TRBJ1-1): DAGVTQSPTHLIKTRGQQVTLRCSPISGHKSVSWYQQVLGQGPQFIFQYYEKEERGRGNFPDRFSARQFPNYSSELNVNALLLGDSALYLCASSLDSGGTEAFFGQGTRLTVV.

This chain connects TRBV4-2 to TRBJ2-7, with D perhaps matching TRBD1 or TRBD2 (6 bases each). Germline V gene sequence: CDR1 LGHNA, CDR2 YNFKEQ. This CDR3 has 18 residues. The V and J ends lost 1 base and 0 bases respectively, with 19 bases between them. CDR3 DNA sequence: TGTGCCAGCAGCCAAGTTTCTTCGTACGGGGGCGACTCCTACGAGCAGTACTTC. Amino acid sequence: CASSQVSSYGGDSYEQYF.

V is TRBV11-3 and J is TRBJ2-7, with D possibly being TRBD1 (6 bases). The germline V gene has CDR1 SGHNT and CDR2 YENEEA. The CDR3 covers 13 residues. V shed 5 bases and J shed 5 bases, with 13 bases lying between them. The CDR3, as DNA: TGTGCCAGCAGCCCGCCCACAGGGAACGAGCAGTACTTC. It translates to CASSPPTGNEQYF.

The chain has TRBV7-9 and TRBJ2-5, with unresolved D. With 2 bases removed from V and 3 bases from J, the gap between germline ends came to 10 bases. The CDR3 has 14 amino acids. The germline CDR1 and CDR2 sequences are SEHNR and FQNEAQ (reference sequence). CDR3 nucleotide sequence: TGTGCCAGCAGCTTAATGGGCTACGAAGAGACCCAGTACTTC. Translating it yields CASSLMGYEETQYF.

The chain is built from TRBV25-1 and TRBJ1-1; 9 positions agree with TRBD1. This CDR3 contains 15 residues. The ends lost 3 bases at V and 3 bases at J; junction bases unmatched: 5. Germline values: CDR1 MGHDK, CDR2 SYGVNS. The CDR3 sequence is CASSESTGGYTEAFF. The CDR3, as DNA: TGTGCCAGCAGTGAGAGTACAGGGGGCTACACTGAAGCTTTCTTT.

This sequence joins TRBV7-9 and TRBJ1-1; no clear D. In germline, CDR1 is SEHNR, CDR2 FQNEAQ (reference sequence). The V end was cut by 7 bases, the J end by 6 bases, with 18 bases between. There are 14 residues in the CDR3. CDR3 nucleotides: TGTGCCAGCACCCGAAAGTGGAGGGTTCCTGAAGCTTTCTTT. Translating it yields CASTRKWRVPEAFF. The full variable domain, in which reference TRBV7-9 and TRBJ1-1 provide the parts outside the CDR3, is DTGVSQNPRHKITKRGQNVTFRCDPISEHNRLYWYRQTLGQGPEFLTYFQNEAQLEKSRLLSDRFSAERPKGSFSTLEIQRTEQGDSAMYLCASTRKWRVPEAFFGQGTRLTVV.

The CDR3 sequence: CASSLRTSGGLLSSYNEQFF. As DNA, the CDR3 is TGTGCCAGCAGCCTGAGGACTAGCGGGGGGCTTCTGAGCTCCTACAATGAGCAGTTCTTC. This sequence joins TRBV7-3 and TRBJ2-1, with 14 bases fitting TRBD2. The CDR3 length is 20 residues. The ends lost 5 bases at V and 0 bases at J; junction bases unmatched: 12. From germline, CDR1 is SGHTA and CDR2 FQGTGA.

This chain links TRBV12-2 with TRBJ2-7; the D segment call TRBD2 is taken from the table without a DNA check. TRBV12-2 is termed a pseudogene. The CDR3 sequence is 13 residues long. The CDR3 sequence is CASRFNPPGEQYF. The CDR3 nucleotides read TGTGCAAGTCGCTTTAACCCCCCGGGCGAGCAGTACTTC.

J is TRBJ2-5 and V is TRBV4-1; D perhaps matches TRBD2 (6 bases). V was cut by 2 bases and J by 5 bases, with 9 bases left in between. CDR3 length: 13 residues. The germline V gene encodes CDR1 MGHRA and CDR2 YSYEKL. The CDR3, as DNA: TGCGCCAGCAGCCAACCTGGGGGGGAGACCCAGTACTTC. It is translated as CASSQPGGETQYF.

The CDR3 sequence: CASTSSGDGYTF. The CDR3 nucleotides read TGTGCCAGCACCTCAAGTGGGGATGGCTACACCTTC. The chain combines TRBV5-5 with TRBJ1-2; no definite D call. Trimming removed 6 bases from V and 6 bases from J, with 12 bases in between. Germline lookup yields CDR1 SGHKS and CDR2 YYEKEE (reference sequence). The length of the CDR3 is 12 residues. Full variable domain (missing parts from reference TRBV5-5 and TRBJ1-2): DAGVTQSPTHLIKTRGQQVTLRCSPISGHKSVSWYQQVLGQGPQFIFQYYEKEERGRGNFPDRFSARQFPNYSSELNVNALLLGDSALYLCASTSSGDGYTFGSGTRLTVV.

The gene calls are TRBV9 and TRBJ2-7; the D is unclear. There are 12 residues in the CDR3. V was clipped by 3 bases and J by 6 bases, with 10 bases between them. Germline-derived CDR1 and CDR2 are SGDLS and YYNGEE. CDR3 in DNA: TGTGCCAGCAGCGCTCCCCTTGGCGAGCAGTACTTC. Its protein is CASSAPLGEQYF.

This rearrangement joins TRBV13 to TRBJ2-3, with D possibly matching TRBD1 (6 bases). Trimming shortened V by 5 bases and J by 2 bases, and 11 bases separated the two germline ends. The CDR3 is made up of 14 amino acids. Germline values: CDR1 PRHDT, CDR2 FYEKMQ (reference sequence). CDR3 nucleotides: TGTGCCAGCAGCCACCGGACAGTCACAGATACGCAGTATTTT. It translates to CASSHRTVTDTQYF.

The V and J genes are TRBV5-6 and TRBJ2-7, with 9 bases lining up with TRBD1. Germline V gene lookup returns CDR1 SGHDT and CDR2 YYEEEE. The CDR3 runs to 15 residues. The trim removed 4 bases at V and 2 bases at J, leaving 7 bases unmatched. Written as DNA, the CDR3 is TGTGCCAGCAGCGGGACAGGGAAGGGGACCTACGAGCAGTACTTC. It yields the protein CASSGTGKGTYEQYF.

The rearrangement joins TRBV6-1 to TRBJ1-2; D is unclear. The CDR3 runs to 13 residues. The V gene's germline CDR1 is MNHNS and CDR2 SASEGT. Between the trimmed V and J ends, which lost 10 bases and 2 bases, there was a span of 14 bases. CDR3 DNA sequence: TGTGCCATCAAACCGACAACCAACTATGGCTACACCTTC. Encoded protein: CAIKPTTNYGYTF.